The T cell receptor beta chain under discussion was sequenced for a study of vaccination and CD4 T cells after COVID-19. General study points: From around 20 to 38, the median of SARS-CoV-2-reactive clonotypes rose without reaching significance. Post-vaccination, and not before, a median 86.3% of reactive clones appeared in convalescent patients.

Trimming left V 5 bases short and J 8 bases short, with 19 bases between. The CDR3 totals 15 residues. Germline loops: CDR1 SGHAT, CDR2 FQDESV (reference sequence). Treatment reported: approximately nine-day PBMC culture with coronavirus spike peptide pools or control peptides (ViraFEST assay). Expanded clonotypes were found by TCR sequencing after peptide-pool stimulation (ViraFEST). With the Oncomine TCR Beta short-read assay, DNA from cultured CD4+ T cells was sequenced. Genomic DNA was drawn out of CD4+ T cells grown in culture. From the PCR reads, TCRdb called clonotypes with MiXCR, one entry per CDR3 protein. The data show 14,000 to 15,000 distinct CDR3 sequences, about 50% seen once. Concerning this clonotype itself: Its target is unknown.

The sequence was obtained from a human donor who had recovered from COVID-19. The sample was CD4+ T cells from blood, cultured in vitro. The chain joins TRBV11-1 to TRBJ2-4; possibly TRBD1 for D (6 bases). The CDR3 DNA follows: TGTGCCAGCAGCGCAGGGGTACAGGACATCGACATTCAGTACTTC. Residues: CASSAGVQDIDIQYF.